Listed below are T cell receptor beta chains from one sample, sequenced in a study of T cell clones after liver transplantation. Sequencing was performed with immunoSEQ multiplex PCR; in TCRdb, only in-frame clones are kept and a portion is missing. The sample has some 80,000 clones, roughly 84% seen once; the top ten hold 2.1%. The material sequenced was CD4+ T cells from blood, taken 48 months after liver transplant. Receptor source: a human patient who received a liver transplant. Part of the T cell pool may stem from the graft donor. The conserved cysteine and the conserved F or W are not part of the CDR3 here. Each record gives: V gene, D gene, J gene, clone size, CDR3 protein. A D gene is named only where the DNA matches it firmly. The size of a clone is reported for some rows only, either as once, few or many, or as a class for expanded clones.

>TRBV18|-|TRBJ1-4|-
ASSRLPSEEKLF
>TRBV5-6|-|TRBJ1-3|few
ASSLRFAGNTIY
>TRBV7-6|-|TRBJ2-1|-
ASSTGQGGSYNEQF
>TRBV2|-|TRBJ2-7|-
ASRRDKSSEQY
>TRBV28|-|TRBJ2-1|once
ASSAENNEQF
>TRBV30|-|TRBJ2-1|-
AWSNNNEQF
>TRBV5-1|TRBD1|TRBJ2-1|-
ASRKPGTGGSEQF
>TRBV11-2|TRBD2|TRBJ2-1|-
ASSPRGLANEQF
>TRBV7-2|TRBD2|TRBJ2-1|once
ASSLDGTIAYNEQF
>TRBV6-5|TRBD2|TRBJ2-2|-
ASSYHLAGGPGELF
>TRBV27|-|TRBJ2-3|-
ASSLSSSGTDTQY
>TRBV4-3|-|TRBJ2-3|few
ASSQYQGPQY
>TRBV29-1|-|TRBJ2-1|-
SVEASTSPGYEQF
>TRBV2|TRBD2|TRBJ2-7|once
ASSEMVAGGSYEQY
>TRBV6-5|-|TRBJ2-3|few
ASSYSRGTDTQY
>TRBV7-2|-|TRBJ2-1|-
ASSLASLGPINNEQF
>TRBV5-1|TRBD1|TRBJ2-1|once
ASSLGGTGVNEQF
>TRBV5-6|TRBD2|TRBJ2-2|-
ASSFGGGATGELF
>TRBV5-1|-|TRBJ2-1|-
ASKSVGGSYNEQF
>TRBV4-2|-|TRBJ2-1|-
ASSHPGGSYNEQF
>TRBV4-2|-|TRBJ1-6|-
ASSQDSPLH
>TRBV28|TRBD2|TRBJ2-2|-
ASSPPTGGRADGELF
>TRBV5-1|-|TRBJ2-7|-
ASRRQDSGSYEQY
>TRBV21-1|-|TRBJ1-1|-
ASSNSLGPVNGGAF
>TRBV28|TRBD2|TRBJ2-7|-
ASRSTSTGGYEQY
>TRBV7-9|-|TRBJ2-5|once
ASSPLGGEETQY
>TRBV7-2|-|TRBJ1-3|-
ASSLAGPVSGNTIY
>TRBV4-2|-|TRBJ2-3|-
ASSQDSRLADTQY
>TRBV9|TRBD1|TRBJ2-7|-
ASSLASGTGVGREQY
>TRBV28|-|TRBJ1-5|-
ASSFRTGRPQH
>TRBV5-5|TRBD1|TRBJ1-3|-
ASSPDDRAYFSGNTIY
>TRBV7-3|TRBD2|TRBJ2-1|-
ASSPQTREGQGEQF
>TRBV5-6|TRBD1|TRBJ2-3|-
ASSPQGAGTQY
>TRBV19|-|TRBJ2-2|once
ASQTRPGELF
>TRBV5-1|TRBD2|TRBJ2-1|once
ASSGLAGEQEQF
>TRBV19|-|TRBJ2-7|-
ASSTRGAASYEQY
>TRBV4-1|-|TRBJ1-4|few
ASSRPGPLGEKLF
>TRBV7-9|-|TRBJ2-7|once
ASSWTDRFSYEQY
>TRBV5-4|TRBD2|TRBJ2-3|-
ASSVTSGADTQY
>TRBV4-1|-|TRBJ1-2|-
ASSQEGVNYGYT
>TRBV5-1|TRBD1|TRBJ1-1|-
ASSKSTGANTEAF
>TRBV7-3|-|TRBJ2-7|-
ASSLAEGYEQY
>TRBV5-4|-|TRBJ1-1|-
ASSARPLSTEAF
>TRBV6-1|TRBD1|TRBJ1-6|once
ASSEVPGQGARPLH
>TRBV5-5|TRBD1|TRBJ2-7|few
ASSLMDRGYEQY
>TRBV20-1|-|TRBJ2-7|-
SARDAYEQY